This TCR beta chain was identified during a study of T-cell memory formation after mild COVID-19. Study results and caveats: A second wave of clones peaked on day 37, and their SARS-CoV-2 specificity went unconfirmed. The finding that pre-infection memory included some responding clones suggested that cross-reactive memory joined. Clones that shrank (day 15 to 85) were balanced CD4/CD8, whereas later expanders leaned CD4+.

The junction had 10 bases not matched to a gene; V was cut back by 2 bases and J by 5 bases. The CDR3 covers 16 residues. Germline CDR1 reads MGHRA; CDR2 reads YSYEKL. TCRdb re-derived calls from the 5' RACE reads in MiXCR, one entry per CDR3 protein. This table has about 110,000 distinct CDR3 sequences, 15% to 20% appearing once. As regards this clonotype: No antigen is known for it.

The sample was PBMCs or a T cell subset sorted from them (not recorded which). V usage is TRBV4-1 and J usage is TRBJ1-2; TRBD1 aligns across 8 bases. The sequence was obtained from a man between 18 and 35 years old who had mild COVID-19 (a few samples of this study predate the infection). Cell type and time point are not known. The CDR3 region is CASSQPRQGSRYGYTF. For the CDR3, the DNA is TGCGCCAGCAGCCAACCCAGACAGGGGAGTAGGTATGGCTACACCTTC.